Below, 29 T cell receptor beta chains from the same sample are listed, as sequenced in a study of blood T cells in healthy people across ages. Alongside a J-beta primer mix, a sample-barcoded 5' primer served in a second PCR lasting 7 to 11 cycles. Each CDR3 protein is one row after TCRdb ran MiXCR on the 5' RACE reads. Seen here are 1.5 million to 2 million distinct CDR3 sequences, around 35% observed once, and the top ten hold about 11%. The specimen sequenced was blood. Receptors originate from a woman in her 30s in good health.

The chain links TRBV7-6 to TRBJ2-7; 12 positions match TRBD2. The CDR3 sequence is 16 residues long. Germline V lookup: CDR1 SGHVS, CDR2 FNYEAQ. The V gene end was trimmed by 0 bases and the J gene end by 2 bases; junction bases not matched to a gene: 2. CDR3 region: CASSLATSGGAYEQYF. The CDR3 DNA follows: TGTGCCAGCAGCTTAGCGACTAGCGGGGGTGCCTACGAGCAGTACTTC.

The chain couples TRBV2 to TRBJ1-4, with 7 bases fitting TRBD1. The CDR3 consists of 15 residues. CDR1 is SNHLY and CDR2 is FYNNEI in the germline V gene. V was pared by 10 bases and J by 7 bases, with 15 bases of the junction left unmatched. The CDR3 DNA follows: TGTGCCATCTACGGAAAGGGGGCTGGAGGTGAAAAACTGTTTTTT. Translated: CAIYGKGAGGEKLFF. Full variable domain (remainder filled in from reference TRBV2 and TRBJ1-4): EPEVTQTPSHQVTQMGQEVILRCVPISNHLYFYWYRQILGQKVEFLVSFYNNEISEKSEIFDDQFSVERPDGSNFTLKIRSTKLEDSAMYFCAIYGKGAGGEKLFFGSGTQLSVL.

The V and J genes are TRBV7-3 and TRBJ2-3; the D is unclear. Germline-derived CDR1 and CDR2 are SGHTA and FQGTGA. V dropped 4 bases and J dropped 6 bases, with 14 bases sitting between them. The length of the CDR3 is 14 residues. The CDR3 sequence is CASSSPLVGDTQYF. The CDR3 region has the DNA TGTGCCAGCAGCTCGCCCCTTGTCGGCGATACGCAGTATTTT.

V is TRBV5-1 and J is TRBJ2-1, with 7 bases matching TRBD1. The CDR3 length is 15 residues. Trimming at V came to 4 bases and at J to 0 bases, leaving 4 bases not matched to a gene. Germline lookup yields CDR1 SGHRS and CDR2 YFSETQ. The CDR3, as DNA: TGCGCCAGCAGCACAAACAGGGGCTCCTACAATGAGCAGTTCTTC. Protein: CASSTNRGSYNEQFF.

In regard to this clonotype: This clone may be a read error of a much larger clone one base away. CDR3 region: CTISESRASTDTQYF. In nucleotides, the CDR3 is TGTACCATCAGTGAGTCGAGAGCTAGCACAGATACGCAGTATTTT. The rearrangement links TRBV10-3 to TRBJ2-3, with D unclear. The CDR3 contains 15 residues. The germline V gene encodes CDR1 ENHRY and CDR2 SYGVKD.

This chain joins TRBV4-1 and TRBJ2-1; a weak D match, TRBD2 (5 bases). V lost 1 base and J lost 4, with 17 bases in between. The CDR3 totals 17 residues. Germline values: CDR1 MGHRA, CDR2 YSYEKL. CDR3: CASSQVGRNRGYNEQFF. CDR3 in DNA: TGCGCCAGCAGCCAAGTCGGTCGAAACCGGGGTTACAATGAGCAGTTCTTC.

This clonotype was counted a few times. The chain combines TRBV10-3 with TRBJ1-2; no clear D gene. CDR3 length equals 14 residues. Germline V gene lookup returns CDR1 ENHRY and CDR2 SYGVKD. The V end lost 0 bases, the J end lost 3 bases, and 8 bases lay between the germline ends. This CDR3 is CAISESVRDYGYTF. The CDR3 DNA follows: TGTGCCATCAGTGAGTCAGTGAGGGACTATGGCTACACCTTC.

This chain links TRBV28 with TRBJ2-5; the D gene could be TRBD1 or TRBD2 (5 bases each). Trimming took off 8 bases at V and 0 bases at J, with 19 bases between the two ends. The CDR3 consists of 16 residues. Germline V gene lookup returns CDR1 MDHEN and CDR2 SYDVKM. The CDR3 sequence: CASGVRGLEYQETQYF. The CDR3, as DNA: TGTGCCAGCGGCGTGAGGGGTCTGGAGTACCAAGAGACCCAGTACTTC.

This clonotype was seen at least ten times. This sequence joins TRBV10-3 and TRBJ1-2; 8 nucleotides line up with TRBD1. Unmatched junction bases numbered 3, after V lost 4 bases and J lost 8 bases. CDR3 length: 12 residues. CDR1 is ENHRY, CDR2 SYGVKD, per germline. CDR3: CAISGTGSGYTF. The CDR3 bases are TGTGCCATCAGTGGGACAGGGTCGGGCTACACCTTC.

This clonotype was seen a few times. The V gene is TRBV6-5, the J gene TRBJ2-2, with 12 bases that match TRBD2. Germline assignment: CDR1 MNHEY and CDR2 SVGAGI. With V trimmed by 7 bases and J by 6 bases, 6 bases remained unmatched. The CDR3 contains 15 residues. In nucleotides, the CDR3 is TGTGCCAGCAAACTAGCGGGGGGTTTGGCCGGGGAGCTGTTTTTT. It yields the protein CASKLAGGLAGELFF.

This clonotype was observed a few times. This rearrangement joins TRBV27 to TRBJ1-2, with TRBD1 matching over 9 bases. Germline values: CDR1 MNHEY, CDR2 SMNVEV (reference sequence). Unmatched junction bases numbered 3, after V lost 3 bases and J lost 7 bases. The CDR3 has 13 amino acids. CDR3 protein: CASSLGQGFGYTF. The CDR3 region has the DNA TGTGCCAGCAGTTTGGGACAGGGCTTTGGCTACACCTTC.

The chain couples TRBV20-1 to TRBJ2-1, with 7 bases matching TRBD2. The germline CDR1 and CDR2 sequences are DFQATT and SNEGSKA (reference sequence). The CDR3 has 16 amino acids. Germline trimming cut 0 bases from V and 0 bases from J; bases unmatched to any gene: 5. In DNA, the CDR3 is TGCAGTGCTAGAGACCAGGCTAGCGGCTCCTACAATGAGCAGTTCTTC. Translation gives CSARDQASGSYNEQFF.

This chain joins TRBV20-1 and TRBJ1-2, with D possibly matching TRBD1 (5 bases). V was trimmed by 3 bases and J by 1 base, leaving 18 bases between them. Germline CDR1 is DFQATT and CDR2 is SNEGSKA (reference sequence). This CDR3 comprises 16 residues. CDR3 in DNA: TGCAGTGCTAGGGGGGGTTGGGGGAATGATAACTATGGCTACACCTTC. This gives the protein CSARGGWGNDNYGYTF.

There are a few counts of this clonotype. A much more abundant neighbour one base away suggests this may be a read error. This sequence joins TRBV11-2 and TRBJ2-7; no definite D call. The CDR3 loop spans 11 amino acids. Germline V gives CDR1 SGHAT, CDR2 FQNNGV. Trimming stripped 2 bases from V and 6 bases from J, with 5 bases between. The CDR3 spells CASSLTAEQYF. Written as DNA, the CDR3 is TGTGCCAGCAGCTTAACGGCCGAGCAGTACTTC.

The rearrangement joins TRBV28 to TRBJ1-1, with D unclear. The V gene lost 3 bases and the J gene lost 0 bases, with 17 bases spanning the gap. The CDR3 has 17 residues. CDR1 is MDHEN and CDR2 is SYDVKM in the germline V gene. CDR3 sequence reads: CASSFRSRVTMNTEAFF. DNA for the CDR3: TGTGCCAGCAGTTTCCGGTCAAGGGTCACCATGAACACTGAAGCTTTCTTT.

This chain's CDR3 is CASSRTGQGAFYEQYF. In nucleotides, the CDR3 is TGTGCCAGCAGCCGGACTGGACAGGGGGCTTTCTACGAGCAGTACTTC. The V gene is TRBV6-2 or TRBV6-3, the J gene TRBJ2-7; 11 bases agree with TRBD1. The V gene end was trimmed by 6 bases and the J gene end by 3 bases; junction bases not matched to a gene: 10. Germline values: CDR1 MNHEY, CDR2 SVGEGT. The CDR3 length is 16 residues.

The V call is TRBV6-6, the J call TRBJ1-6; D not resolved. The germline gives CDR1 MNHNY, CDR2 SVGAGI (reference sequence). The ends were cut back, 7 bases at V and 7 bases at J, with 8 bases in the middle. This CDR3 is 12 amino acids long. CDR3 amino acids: CASTTGNSPLHF. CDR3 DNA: TGTGCCAGCACCACGGGGAATTCACCCCTCCACTTT.

The CDR3, as DNA: TGTGCCAGCAGTTATGCGGAGGGGGACTATGGCTACACCTTC. Its protein is CASSYAEGDYGYTF. The chain joins TRBV6-5 to TRBJ1-2, with a possible D match to TRBD1 (6 bases). The germline V and J ends were trimmed by 3 bases and 3 bases, with 11 bases remaining between them. This CDR3 is 14 amino acids long. Germline V CDR1 and CDR2: MNHEY, SVGAGI.

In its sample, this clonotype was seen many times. The CDR3 region is CASLPWDRVIYEQYF. In nucleotides, the CDR3 is TGCGCCAGCTTACCTTGGGACAGAGTTATCTACGAGCAGTACTTC. The V call is TRBV4-1, the J call TRBJ2-7; 7 bases match TRBD1. Germline V gene sequence: CDR1 MGHRA, CDR2 YSYEKL. V lost 8 bases to trimming and J lost 3 bases; unmatched junction nucleotides: 13. This CDR3 contains 15 residues.

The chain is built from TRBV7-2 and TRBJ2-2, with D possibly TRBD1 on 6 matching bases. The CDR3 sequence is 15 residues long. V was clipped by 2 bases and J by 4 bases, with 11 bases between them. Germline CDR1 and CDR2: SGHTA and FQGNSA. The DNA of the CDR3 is TGTGCCAGCAGCTTATGGGGGCGCATCACCGGGGAGCTGTTTTTT. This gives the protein CASSLWGRITGELFF.

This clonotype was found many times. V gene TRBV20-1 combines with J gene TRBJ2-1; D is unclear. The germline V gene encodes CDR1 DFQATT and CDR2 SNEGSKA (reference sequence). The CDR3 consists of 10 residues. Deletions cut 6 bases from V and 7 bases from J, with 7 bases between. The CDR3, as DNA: TGCAGTGCCCTGGGGAATGAGCAGTTCTTC. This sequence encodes CSALGNEQFF.

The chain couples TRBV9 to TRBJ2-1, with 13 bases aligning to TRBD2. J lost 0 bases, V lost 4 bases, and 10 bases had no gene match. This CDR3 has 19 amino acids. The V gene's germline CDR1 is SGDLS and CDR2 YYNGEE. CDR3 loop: CASSQGTSGTGSSYNEQFF. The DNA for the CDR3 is TGTGCCAGCAGCCAAGGGACTAGCGGGACCGGGAGCTCCTACAATGAGCAGTTCTTC.

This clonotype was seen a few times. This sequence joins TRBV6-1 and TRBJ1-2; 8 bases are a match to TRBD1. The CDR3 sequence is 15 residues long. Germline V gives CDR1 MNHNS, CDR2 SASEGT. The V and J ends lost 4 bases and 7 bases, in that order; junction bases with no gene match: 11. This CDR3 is CASSGSSTGGGGYTF. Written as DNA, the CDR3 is TGTGCCAGCAGTGGGTCGAGCACAGGGGGGGGTGGCTACACCTTC.

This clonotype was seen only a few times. This CDR3 reads CASSEVTQPQHF. The CDR3 DNA reads TGTGCCAGCAGTGAAGTTACTCAGCCCCAGCATTTT. J is TRBJ1-5 and V is TRBV6-1; D is unresolved. Per germline, CDR1 MNHNS and CDR2 SASEGT. The CDR3 sequence is 12 residues long. Trimming shortened V by 1 base and J by 6 bases, and 4 bases separated the two germline ends.

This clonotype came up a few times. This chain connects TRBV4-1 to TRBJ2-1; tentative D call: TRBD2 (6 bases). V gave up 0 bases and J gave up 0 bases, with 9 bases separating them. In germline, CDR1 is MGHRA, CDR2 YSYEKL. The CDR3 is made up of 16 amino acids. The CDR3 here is CASSQDGGNSYNEQFF. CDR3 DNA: TGCGCCAGCAGCCAAGATGGCGGGAACTCCTACAATGAGCAGTTCTTC.

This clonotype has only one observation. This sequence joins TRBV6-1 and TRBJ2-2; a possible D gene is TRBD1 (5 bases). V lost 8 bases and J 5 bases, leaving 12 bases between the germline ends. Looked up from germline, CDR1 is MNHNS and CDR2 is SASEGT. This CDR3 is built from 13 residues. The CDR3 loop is CASPQVSTGELFF. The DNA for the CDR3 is TGTGCCAGCCCACAGGTGTCAACCGGGGAGCTGTTTTTT.

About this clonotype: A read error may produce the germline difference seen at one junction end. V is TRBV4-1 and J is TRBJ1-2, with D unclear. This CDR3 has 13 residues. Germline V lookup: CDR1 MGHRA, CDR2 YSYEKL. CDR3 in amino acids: CTSSQATPYGYTF. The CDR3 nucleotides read TGCACCAGCAGCCAAGCGACTCCCTATGGCTACACCTTC.

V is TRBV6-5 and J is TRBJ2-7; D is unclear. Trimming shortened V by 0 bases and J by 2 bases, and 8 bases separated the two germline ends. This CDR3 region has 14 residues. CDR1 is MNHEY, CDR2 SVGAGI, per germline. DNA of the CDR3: TGTGCCAGCAGTTACTCGCGTTACGCCTACGAGCAGTACTTC. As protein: CASSYSRYAYEQYF.

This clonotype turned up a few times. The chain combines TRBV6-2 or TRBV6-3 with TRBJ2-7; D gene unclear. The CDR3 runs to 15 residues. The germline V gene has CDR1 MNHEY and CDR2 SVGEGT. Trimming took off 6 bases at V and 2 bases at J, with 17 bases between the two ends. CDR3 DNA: TGTGCCAGCAGCTCTACTAACGTGGGGACCTACGAGCAGTACTTC. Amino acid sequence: CASSSTNVGTYEQYF.